A selection of T cell receptor beta chains follows, all from one sample in a study of neurological immune-mediated disorders. One entry per CDR3 protein results from TCRdb running MiXCR on the 5' RACE reads. The data hold around 29,000 distinct CDR3 sequences, with around 5.9% observed a single time. Material: CD4+ T cells from blood. Source of these receptors: a woman in her forties or fifties in good health. Both conserved end residues are part of each CDR3. A D gene is named only where the DNA matches it firmly. Only some rows state a clone size, as once, few, many or a class for expanded clones.

clone size: many
V gene: TRBV24-1
CDR3 length: 15
J gene: TRBJ1-6
D gene: -
CDR3 DNA: TGTGCCACCAGTGAATGGGACCGCGATAATTCACCCCTCCACTTT
CDR3 protein: CATSEWDRDNSPLHF

clone size: many
V gene: TRBV18
CDR3 length: 14
J gene: TRBJ2-3
D gene: TRBD1
CDR3 DNA: TGTGCCAGCTCAAGGGACAGTTACACAGATACGCAGTATTTT
CDR3 protein: CASSRDSYTDTQYF

clone size: many
V gene: TRBV20-1
CDR3 length: 14
J gene: TRBJ2-5
D gene: TRBD2
CDR3 DNA: TGCAGTGCTAGAGGAGGAACTAGCGTGGAGACCCAGTACTTC
CDR3 protein: CSARGGTSVETQYF

clone size: many
V gene: TRBV7-6
CDR3 length: 11
J gene: TRBJ1-2
D gene: -
CDR3 DNA: TGTGCCAGCGAGAACGAGGAAGGCTACACCTTC
CDR3 protein: CASENEEGYTF

clone size: medium-sized
V gene: TRBV15
CDR3 length: 14
J gene: TRBJ2-1
D gene: -
CDR3 DNA: TGTGCCACCAGTATTCGGGGGGCCGGCGATGAGCAGTTCTTC
CDR3 protein: CATSIRGAGDEQFF

clone size: many
V gene: TRBV5-1
CDR3 length: 14
J gene: TRBJ2-7
D gene: -
CDR3 DNA: TGCGCCAGCAGCTTGGGCGAGCCGGCCTACGAGCAGTACTTC
CDR3 protein: CASSLGEPAYEQYF

clone size: many
V gene: TRBV7-2
CDR3 length: 14
J gene: TRBJ2-1
D gene: TRBD2
CDR3 DNA: TGTGCCAGCAGCGCGGGACTACAGTACAATGAGCAGTTCTTC
CDR3 protein: CASSAGLQYNEQFF

clone size: many
V gene: TRBV20-1
CDR3 length: 12
J gene: TRBJ2-2
D gene: -
CDR3 DNA: TGCAGTGCTAGGGCCGGCCCCGGGGAGCTGTTTTTT
CDR3 protein: CSARAGPGELFF

clone size: many
V gene: TRBV28
CDR3 length: 16
J gene: TRBJ2-1
D gene: TRBD2
CDR3 DNA: TGTGCCAGCAGCCCCTCCGTTGGAGCGGGGTACAATGAGCAGTTCTTC
CDR3 protein: CASSPSVGAGYNEQFF

clone size: -
V gene: TRBV10-3
CDR3 length: 16
J gene: TRBJ2-5
D gene: -
CDR3 DNA: TGTGCCATCAGTGTGATCAGGGCGCCACAACAAGAGACCCAGTACTTC
CDR3 protein: CAISVIRAPQQETQYF

clone size: many
V gene: TRBV5-8
CDR3 length: 12
J gene: TRBJ2-5
D gene: -
CDR3 DNA: TGTGCCAGCAGCTTCCTCCTCCAGACCCAGTACTTC
CDR3 protein: CASSFLLQTQYF

clone size: -
V gene: TRBV19
CDR3 length: 16
J gene: TRBJ1-1
D gene: -
CDR3 DNA: TGTGCCAGTAGAAGAGTGGGCGTAGGAGGGGACACTGAAGCTTTCTTT
CDR3 protein: CASRRVGVGGDTEAFF

clone size: many
V gene: TRBV25-1
CDR3 length: 14
J gene: TRBJ1-1
D gene: -
CDR3 DNA: TGTGCCAGCAGGGTTTCAGGGGTGAACACTGAAGCTTTCTTT
CDR3 protein: CASRVSGVNTEAFF

clone size: many
V gene: TRBV20-1
CDR3 length: 15
J gene: TRBJ1-6
D gene: -
CDR3 DNA: TGCAGTGCTCGACCCGGGACTTCTTCTAATTCACCCCTCCACTTT
CDR3 protein: CSARPGTSSNSPLHF

clone size: many
V gene: TRBV7-2
CDR3 length: 13
J gene: TRBJ2-7
D gene: -
CDR3 DNA: TGTGCCAGCAGAATACTCAACCGAGACGAGCAGTACTTC
CDR3 protein: CASRILNRDEQYF

clone size: many
V gene: TRBV12-3/TRBV12-4
CDR3 length: 15
J gene: TRBJ1-6
D gene: TRBD1
CDR3 DNA: TGTGCCAGCAGTTATAAGGAGGGGGCTAGTTCACCCCTCCACTTT
CDR3 protein: CASSYKEGASSPLHF

clone size: many
V gene: TRBV4-1
CDR3 length: 16
J gene: TRBJ2-7
D gene: TRBD2
CDR3 DNA: TGCGCCAGCAGCCAAGGGGACTACCAGAAAACCTACGAGCAGTACTTC
CDR3 protein: CASSQGDYQKTYEQYF

clone size: many
V gene: TRBV5-1
CDR3 length: 18
J gene: TRBJ2-2
D gene: TRBD1
CDR3 DNA: TGCGCCAGCACCGAGACAGGGGACCACGCTACGAACACCGGGGAGCTGTTTTTT
CDR3 protein: CASTETGDHATNTGELFF

clone size: many
V gene: TRBV28
CDR3 length: 12
J gene: TRBJ2-2
D gene: -
CDR3 DNA: -
CDR3 protein: CASSFGAGELFF

clone size: many
V gene: TRBV6-1
CDR3 length: 14
J gene: TRBJ2-1
D gene: TRBD2
CDR3 DNA: TGTGCCAGCAGTGGAAGACTAGCGGACAATGAGCAGTTCTTC
CDR3 protein: CASSGRLADNEQFF

clone size: -
V gene: TRBV11-2
CDR3 length: 12
J gene: TRBJ2-1
D gene: TRBD1
CDR3 DNA: TGTGCCAGCAGCTTTACAGGGGATGAGCAGTTCTTC
CDR3 protein: CASSFTGDEQFF

clone size: many
V gene: TRBV29-1
CDR3 length: 12
J gene: TRBJ1-3
D gene: -
CDR3 DNA: TGCAGCGTACGGTCCGCTGGAAACACCATATATTTT
CDR3 protein: CSVRSAGNTIYF

clone size: many
V gene: TRBV7-6
CDR3 length: 15
J gene: TRBJ1-2
D gene: TRBD1
CDR3 DNA: TGTGCCAGCAGCTTAGCGCCCTGGACAGGCGAGGGCTACACCTTC
CDR3 protein: CASSLAPWTGEGYTF

clone size: many
V gene: TRBV28
CDR3 length: 11
J gene: TRBJ1-1
D gene: -
CDR3 DNA: TGTGCCAGCAGACAGTATAACGAAGCTTTCTTT
CDR3 protein: CASRQYNEAFF

clone size: many
V gene: TRBV6-2/TRBV6-3
CDR3 length: 13
J gene: TRBJ2-1
D gene: -
CDR3 DNA: TGTGCCAGCAGTTACACCCTGGACAATGAGCAGTTCTTC
CDR3 protein: CASSYTLDNEQFF

clone size: many
V gene: TRBV5-1
CDR3 length: 17
J gene: TRBJ2-1
D gene: -
CDR3 DNA: TGCGCCAGCAGCTTACGCCCAGGGGGGGCCTCCTACAATGAGCAGTTCTTC
CDR3 protein: CASSLRPGGASYNEQFF

clone size: many
V gene: TRBV28
CDR3 length: 16
J gene: TRBJ1-5
D gene: -
CDR3 DNA: TGTGCCACCACCCTCGGGGCAGGGAGAATCAATCAGCCCCAGCATTTT
CDR3 protein: CATTLGAGRINQPQHF

clone size: many
V gene: TRBV28
CDR3 length: 12
J gene: TRBJ2-7
D gene: TRBD1
CDR3 DNA: TGTGCCAGCAGTAGGGACAGGGACGAGCAGTACTTC
CDR3 protein: CASSRDRDEQYF

clone size: many
V gene: TRBV5-1
CDR3 length: 12
J gene: TRBJ1-1
D gene: -
CDR3 DNA: TGCGCCAGCCGAGGGGGAAACACTGAAGCTTTCTTT
CDR3 protein: CASRGGNTEAFF

clone size: many
V gene: TRBV20-1
CDR3 length: 13
J gene: TRBJ1-1
D gene: -
CDR3 DNA: TGCAGTGCTATCAACATAGGTAACACTGAAGCTTTCTTT
CDR3 protein: CSAINIGNTEAFF

clone size: medium-sized
V gene: TRBV10-3
CDR3 length: 14
J gene: TRBJ1-5
D gene: -
CDR3 DNA: TGTGCCATCAGTGAGGAGGCCAGGGGTCAGCCCCAGCATTTT
CDR3 protein: CAISEEARGQPQHF

clone size: few
V gene: TRBV2
CDR3 length: 14
J gene: TRBJ2-7
D gene: -
CDR3 DNA: TGTGCCAGCAGGCCTGGGACCGTCTCCTACGAGCAGTACTTC
CDR3 protein: CASRPGTVSYEQYF